This T cell receptor (beta chain) was found in a study of control samples from healthy donors and cancer patients (TCRdb year 2020). Looking up the germline V gene yields CDR1 KGHDR and CDR2 SFDVKD. Including cysteine and phenylalanine, the CDR3 has 16 amino acids. Solely the CDR3 DNA is kept, with 48 bases framed from the first base. V is shortened by 3 bases, J by 2 bases, and the region joining them spans 15 bases. The library was produced with the immunoSEQ multiplex PCR assay. TCRdb retrieved this table from immuneACCESS and kept in-frame rearrangements only. Not all clones are present; in checked studies, unresolved V genes account for under half, and no reason is known for the remainder. This sample lists 55,000 to 85,000 clones; roughly 89% were detected once. Around 19% of the sample belongs to the ten largest clones. This clone has more than one count but fewer than ten. The antigen this receptor binds is unknown. Within one base of it there is no much larger clone, and no base qualities were kept.

The clonotype was recovered from a man in his sixties with lung cancer. Specimen: PBMCs. The V and J segments used are TRBV24-1 and TRBJ1-1; a tentative D match to TRBD1 spans 6 bases. The CDR3 region reads CATSDRQDRSNTEAFF. The nucleotides are TGTGCCACCAGTGATAGACAGGACAGAAGTAACACTGAAGCTTTCTTT.